This TCR beta chain was captured in a study of Ad26.COV2.S vaccination and SARS-CoV-2 variants. Clones were read by immunoSEQ multiplex PCR, and TCRdb kept only the in-frame ones, dropping some. The repertoire includes about 350,000 clones, roughly 94% of them detected once, and roughly 3.9% sits in the top ten. The CDR3 is made up of 13 amino acids. Germline CDR1 LNHDA, CDR2 SQIVND (reference sequence). V was trimmed by 6 bases and J by 4 bases, leaving 12 bases between them. Study findings and constraints: Measurements of TCR breadth and depth may have given underestimates of the total T cell responses. For non-spike TCRs, breadth in vaccine recipients resembled that in placebo recipients.

Regarding this clone: Its antigen is undetermined.

Here the sequenced sample was peripheral blood, taken after recovery from COVID-19. The chain uses TRBV19 and TRBJ1-2; tentatively, D is TRBD1 (5 bases). The TCR comes from a human donor who had recovered from COVID-19. CDR3 sequence (DNA): TGTGCCAGTAGGAGGGACGGGGTCTATGGCTACACCTTC. This translates into CASRRDGVYGYTF.